Each of the 30 T cell receptor beta chains below was sequenced from the same sample in a study of tumor-infiltrating lymphocytes in localized non-small cell lung cancer (dated by TCRdb to the early 2020s). The library came from the immunoSEQ multiplex PCR assay. Drawn from immuneACCESS, this table holds only the in-frame rearrangements with V and J called that TCRdb kept. Clones are partly lost; checked studies trace under half to an unresolved V gene and leave the rest unexplained. This sample lists 9,500 to 13,000 clones; around 76% were detected once. The ten biggest clones cover 19% of the sample. Sequences were obtained from uninvolved lung tissue not adjacent to the tumor. These receptors were collected from a human donor with non-small cell lung cancer.

The genes are TRBV30 and TRBJ2-1; unclear D gene. This CDR3 region has 12 residues. V was pared by 4 bases and J by 7 bases, with 11 bases between. CDR1 GTSNPN and CDR2 SVGIG come from the germline V gene (reference sequence). For the CDR3, the DNA is TGTGCCTGGATTCCTAGTAGGAATGAGCAGTTCTTC. It yields the protein CAWIPSRNEQFF.

This chain uses TRBV7-9 with TRBJ1-2; D not resolved. This CDR3 has 12 amino acids. The V and J ends lost 1 base and 6 bases respectively, with 6 bases between them. The V gene's germline CDR1 is SEHNR and CDR2 FQNEAQ (reference sequence). The CDR3 sequence is CASSLGSNGYTF. The CDR3 DNA sequence: TGTGCCAGCAGCTTAGGGAGCAATGGCTACACCTTC.

This chain uses TRBV9 with TRBJ1-6; TRBD1 matches at 7 bases. The germline gives CDR1 SGDLS, CDR2 YYNGEE. The CDR3 contains 17 residues. With V trimmed by 0 bases and J by 2 bases, 5 bases remained unmatched. The CDR3: CASSVDHRGTYNSPLHF. For the CDR3, the DNA is TGTGCCAGCAGCGTAGACCACAGGGGTACCTATAATTCACCCCTCCACTTT.

The V and J genes are TRBV7-8 and TRBJ1-5; D uncertain. The CDR3 length is 15 residues. V gave up 0 bases and J gave up 4 bases, with 10 bases separating them. The germline V gene encodes CDR1 SGHVS and CDR2 FQNEAQ. Here the CDR3 DNA reads TGTGCCAGCAGCTTAGCCGGGCCCGGGAATCAGCCCCAGCATTTT. It is translated as CASSLAGPGNQPQHF.

This chain uses TRBV30 with TRBJ1-1, with 10 nucleotides matching TRBD1. Per germline, CDR1 GTSNPN and CDR2 SVGIG (reference sequence). Losses at the gene ends were 5 bases for V and 4 bases for J; bases not matched to a gene: 4. The CDR3 spans 13 residues. Here the CDR3 DNA reads TGTGCCTGGGGGGACAGGGGCGGCACTGAAGCTTTCTTT. Residues: CAWGDRGGTEAFF.

CDR3 residues: CSATGKTQYF. The CDR3 bases are TGCAGTGCGACGGGGAAGACCCAGTACTTC. The chain uses TRBV20-1 and TRBJ2-5; possibly TRBD2 for D (5 bases). Germline V lookup: CDR1 DFQATT, CDR2 SNEGSKA (reference sequence). CDR3 length equals 10 residues. V lost 6 bases and J 6 bases, leaving 8 bases between the germline ends.

This clone was observed a few times. V is TRBV20-1 and J is TRBJ1-2; weak D call: TRBD1 (5 bases). This CDR3 has 11 amino acids. Trimming cost V 8 bases and J 3 bases, with 10 bases left between them. Germline V gene lookup returns CDR1 DFQATT and CDR2 SNEGSKA (reference sequence). Here the CDR3 reads CSQGVDYGYTF. The CDR3 DNA reads as TGCAGTCAGGGTGTCGACTATGGCTACACCTTC.

The chain has TRBV27 and TRBJ1-5; D possibly corresponds to TRBD1 (6 bases). The CDR3 has 18 amino acids. Trimming cost V 2 bases and J 0 bases, with 17 bases left between them. Germline V gives CDR1 MNHEY, CDR2 SMNVEV (reference sequence). The CDR3: CASSLRRAGANSNQPQHF. The CDR3 DNA sequence: TGTGCCAGCAGTTTAAGGAGGGCAGGGGCTAATAGCAATCAGCCCCAGCATTTT.

The V call is TRBV27, the J call TRBJ1-1; maybe TRBD1 (5 bases). This CDR3 comprises 12 residues. Germline values: CDR1 MNHEY, CDR2 SMNVEV (reference sequence). Trimming removed 2 bases from V and 9 bases from J, with 10 bases in between. CDR3: CASSLGGGQAFF. CDR3 nucleotide sequence: TGTGCCAGCAGTTTAGGGGGGGGTCAAGCTTTCTTT.

A few counts support this clone. This chain joins TRBV25-1 and TRBJ1-3; D is undetermined. Germline-derived CDR1 and CDR2 are MGHDK and SYGVNS. Trimming left V 7 bases short and J 1 base short, with 2 bases between. CDR3 length: 11 residues. Here the CDR3 reads CASTSGNTIYF. CDR3 coding DNA: TGTGCCAGCACGTCTGGAAACACCATATATTTT. Full variable domain (outside the CDR3, taken from reference TRBV25-1 and TRBJ1-3): EADIYQTPRYLVIGTGKKITLECSQTMGHDKMYWYQQDPGMELHLIHYSYGVNSTEKGDLSSESTVSRIRTEHFPLTLESARPSHTSQYLCASTSGNTIYFGEGSWLTVV.

The chain links TRBV2 to TRBJ1-1; 8 bases are shared with TRBD1. V shed 6 bases and J 8 bases; nucleotides not matched to a gene: 5. This CDR3 has 12 residues. Germline CDR1 reads SNHLY; CDR2 reads FYNNEI. CDR3 sequence reads: CASREDRAEAFF. In DNA, the CDR3 is TGTGCCAGCAGGGAGGACAGGGCCGAAGCTTTCTTT.

The V gene is TRBV29-1, the J gene TRBJ2-5, with D perhaps matching TRBD2 (5 bases). Trimming took off 2 bases at V and 5 bases at J, with 12 bases between the two ends. The germline CDR1 and CDR2 sequences are SQVTM and ANQGSEA. This CDR3 contains 13 residues. The CDR3 region has the DNA TGCAGCGTTGAAATGATCTCGGGGGAGACCCAGTACTTC. It is translated as CSVEMISGETQYF.

There are a few counts of this clone. The genes are TRBV7-9 and TRBJ2-5; D is undetermined. Germline CDR1 and CDR2: SEHNR and FQNEAQ (reference sequence). With 4 bases removed from V and 4 bases from J, the gap between germline ends came to 7 bases. The CDR3 is made up of 12 amino acids. CDR3 DNA: TGTGCCAGCAGCTACAATCGAGAGACCCAGTACTTC. Translating it yields CASSYNRETQYF.

Only one count was recorded for this clone. The chain uses TRBV4-2 and TRBJ1-2, with 9 bases fitting TRBD1. Germline trimming cut 2 bases from V and 4 bases from J; bases unmatched to any gene: 5. Germline CDR1 reads LGHNA; CDR2 reads YNFKEQ. There are 15 residues in the CDR3. CDR3 loop: CASSQRQGVSYGYTF. CDR3 nucleotide sequence: TGTGCCAGCAGCCAACGACAGGGGGTGAGCTATGGCTACACCTTC.

This clone was counted a single time. The chain links TRBV27 to TRBJ2-1; D is perhaps TRBD1 (7 bases). The CDR3 spans 16 residues. Germline CDR1 reads MNHEY; CDR2 reads SMNVEV (reference sequence). Between the trimmed V and J ends, which lost 0 bases and 1 base, there was a span of 10 bases. The DNA for the CDR3 is TGTGCCAGCAGTTTATCCGCAGGGGGGTCCTACAATGAGCAGTTCTTC. Translation gives CASSLSAGGSYNEQFF.

V usage is TRBV20-1 and J usage is TRBJ2-2; D may correspond to TRBD1 or TRBD2 (5 bases each). CDR1 is DFQATT and CDR2 is SNEGSKA in the germline V gene (reference sequence). V was pared by 5 bases and J by 6 bases, with 7 bases between. This CDR3 spans 11 amino acids. CDR3 residues: CSAQGPGELFF. CDR3 DNA sequence: TGCAGTGCTCAGGGACCCGGGGAGCTGTTTTTT.

The V and J genes are TRBV19 and TRBJ2-1; D is unresolved. The ends were cut back, 5 bases at V and 4 bases at J, with 9 bases in the middle. The CDR3 consists of 13 residues. In germline, CDR1 is LNHDA, CDR2 SQIVND (reference sequence). The CDR3 region is CASSWSRYNEQFF. As DNA, the CDR3 is TGTGCCAGTAGTTGGAGCAGGTACAATGAGCAGTTCTTC.

The chain couples TRBV7-9 to TRBJ2-7; D not certain. The ends were cut back, 1 base at V and 8 bases at J, with 6 bases in the middle. From germline, CDR1 is SEHNR and CDR2 FQNEAQ (reference sequence). The CDR3 spans 11 residues. DNA for the CDR3: TGTGCCAGCAGCTTAGAAGGGAAGCAGTACTTC. As protein: CASSLEGKQYF. Looking up the rest from reference TRBV7-9 and TRBJ2-7 gives the full variable domain: DTGVSQNPRHKITKRGQNVTFRCDPISEHNRLYWYRQTLGQGPEFLTYFQNEAQLEKSRLLSDRFSAERPKGSFSTLEIQRTEQGDSAMYLCASSLEGKQYFGPGTRLTVT.

This sequence joins TRBV19 and TRBJ2-2; D uncertain. The CDR3 covers 14 residues. The germline V and J ends were trimmed by 6 bases and 2 bases, with 10 bases remaining between them. Germline V gives CDR1 LNHDA, CDR2 SQIVND (reference sequence). The CDR3 loop reads CASRLTPNTGELFF. Here the CDR3 DNA reads TGTGCCAGTAGGCTGACACCCAACACCGGGGAGCTGTTTTTT.

The rearrangement uses TRBV19 and TRBJ2-7, with no clear D. Germline CDR1 LNHDA, CDR2 SQIVND (reference sequence). The CDR3 extends over 14 amino acids. Trimming left V 3 bases short and J 5 bases short, with 14 bases between. The CDR3: CASSILGSQHEQYF. The DNA for the CDR3 is TGTGCCAGTAGTATCTTAGGCAGCCAGCACGAGCAGTACTTC. The whole variable domain, remainder taken from reference TRBV19 and TRBJ2-7, is DGGITQSPKYLFRKEGQNVTLSCEQNLNHDAMYWYRQDPGQGLRLIYYSQIVNDFQKGDIAEGYSVSREKKESFPLTVTSAQKNPTAFYLCASSILGSQHEQYFGPGTRLTVT.

The rearrangement joins TRBV2 to TRBJ1-1; D not resolved. Trimming cost V 6 bases and J 1 base, with 6 bases left between them. From germline, CDR1 is SNHLY and CDR2 FYNNEI. The CDR3 is made up of 12 amino acids. CDR3 loop: CASRPGNTEAFF. The CDR3 DNA reads TGTGCCAGCAGACCGGGGAACACTGAAGCTTTCTTT.

The V call is TRBV28, the J call TRBJ1-2; TRBD1 agrees at 8 bases. The junction had 12 bases not matched to a gene; V was cut back by 10 bases and J by 2 bases. The CDR3 has 15 amino acids. CDR1 and CDR2 from the germline V gene are MDHEN and SYDVKM. The CDR3: CATRINWDRNYGYTF. CDR3 DNA sequence: TGTGCCACCCGAATCAATTGGGACAGGAACTATGGCTACACCTTC.

The chain uses TRBV5-1 and TRBJ2-1, with D maybe TRBD2 (6 bases). V dropped 1 base and J dropped 2 bases, with 22 bases sitting between them. Per germline, CDR1 SGHRS and CDR2 YFSETQ. The CDR3 has 19 residues. The DNA of the CDR3 is TGCGCCAGCAGCTTGAGGAAGAAGCGCCTTAGCGGCACCTACAATGAGCAGTTCTTC. Its protein is CASSLRKKRLSGTYNEQFF. Drawing the rest from reference TRBV5-1 and TRBJ2-1, the complete variable domain is KAGVTQTPRYLIKTRGQQVTLSCSPISGHRSVSWYQQTPGQGLQFLFEYFSETQRNKGNFPGRFSGRQFSNSRSEMNVSTLELGDSALYLCASSLRKKRLSGTYNEQFFGPGTRLTVL.

This chain uses TRBV27 with TRBJ1-1; a possible D gene is TRBD1 (6 bases). V gave up 5 bases and J gave up 5 bases, with 15 bases separating them. The CDR3 is 14 residues long. Germline CDR1 is MNHEY and CDR2 is SMNVEV (reference sequence). This CDR3 is CASSPQGPGTEAFF. Here the CDR3 DNA reads TGTGCCAGCAGTCCACAGGGACCGGGGACTGAAGCTTTCTTT.

V and J are TRBV6-1 and TRBJ2-7; D is unresolved. V dropped 4 bases and J dropped 1 base, with 8 bases sitting between them. CDR1 MNHNS and CDR2 SASEGT come from the germline V gene. This CDR3 spans 13 amino acids. In DNA form, the CDR3 reads TGTGCCAGCAGTGTCCAGAAATCCTACGAGCAGTACTTC. Its translation: CASSVQKSYEQYF.

The chain uses TRBV29-1 and TRBJ2-1; D may correspond to TRBD1 or TRBD2 (6 bases each). In germline, CDR1 is SQVTM, CDR2 ANQGSEA. The length of the CDR3 is 12 residues. The CDR3 coding sequence is TGCAGTACCGGGGGCAGGGCAAATGAGCAGTTCTTC. It specifies CSTGGRANEQFF.

This clone was recorded a few times. The V and J genes are TRBV7-8 and TRBJ1-1; the D gene is possibly TRBD1 (6 bases). Looked up from germline, CDR1 is SGHVS and CDR2 is FQNEAQ. This CDR3 comprises 14 residues. V was pared by 0 bases and J by 7 bases, with 12 bases between. As DNA, the CDR3 is TGTGCCAGCAGCTTAGCGCAGGGGTTGGGTGAAGCTTTCTTT. The encoded protein is CASSLAQGLGEAFF.

The CDR3 loop is CASSLGTGTGFISDTQYF. The CDR3 DNA reads TGTGCCAGCAGCTTAGGTACCGGGACAGGGTTTATCTCAGATACGCAGTATTTT. This rearrangement joins TRBV7-2 to TRBJ2-3; TRBD1 agrees at 9 bases. There are 18 residues in the CDR3. Unmatched junction bases numbered 12, after V lost 1 base and J lost 4 bases. Germline V gene lookup returns CDR1 SGHTA and CDR2 FQGNSA.

The chain joins TRBV7-8 to TRBJ2-7, with D perhaps matching TRBD1 (5 bases). Germline CDR1 is SGHVS and CDR2 is FQNEAQ. The length of the CDR3 is 13 residues. The ends were cut back, 7 bases at V and 5 bases at J, with 15 bases in the middle. This CDR3 reads CASNFGRENEQYF. The CDR3 bases are TGTGCCAGCAACTTTGGCAGGGAAAACGAGCAGTACTTC. Filled out from reference TRBV7-8 and TRBJ2-7, the complete variable domain reads GAGVSQSPRYKVAKRGQDVALRCDPISGHVSLFWYQQALGQGPEFLTYFQNEAQLDKSGLPSDRFFAERPEGSVSTLKIQRTQQEDSAVYLCASNFGRENEQYFGPGTRLTVT.

V and J are TRBV25-1 and TRBJ2-2; D not certain. V lost 3 bases and J lost 6, with 5 bases in between. CDR1 and CDR2 (germline): MGHDK, SYGVNS. The CDR3 is made up of 12 amino acids. The CDR3 nucleotides read TGTGCCAGCAGTGATGGGCCCGGGGAGCTGTTTTTT. The encoded protein is CASSDGPGELFF. The full variable domain, its missing parts supplied by reference TRBV25-1 and TRBJ2-2, is EADIYQTPRYLVIGTGKKITLECSQTMGHDKMYWYQQDPGMELHLIHYSYGVNSTEKGDLSSESTVSRIRTEHFPLTLESARPSHTSQYLCASSDGPGELFFGEGSRLTVL.